This T cell receptor (beta chain) was recorded in a study of T cell repertoires in cytomegalovirus infection. Overall study context: Indicated by public TCR beta signatures were CMV infection and matching HLA type. General observations from the study: Clonotypes of TCR beta that were HLA-C-restricted and CMV-specific dominated the ex vivo response.

The J segment lost 7 bases and the V segment lost 0 bases, leaving 5 bases of the junction unmatched. The CDR3 is 16 residues long. CDR1 and CDR2 from the germline V gene are SGHRS and YFSETQ. One entry per CDR3 protein results from TCRdb running MiXCR on the reads. Here the sample spans about 46,000 distinct CDR3 sequences, 20% being singletons. Regarding this clonotype: Its antigen remains unknown.

This clonotype was obtained from a human donor in good health (CMV status not recorded). Some clones in this sample may be carry-over from other donors' samples. The sample taken for sequencing was PBMCs, sequenced either directly or after in vitro stimulation (not recorded which). The chain carries TRBV5-1 and TRBJ1-6, with 9 bases fitting TRBD1. CDR3 coding DNA: TGCGCCAGCAGCTTGGGGACAGGGGCGATGAATTCACCCCTCCACTTT. Protein sequence: CASSLGTGAMNSPLHF.